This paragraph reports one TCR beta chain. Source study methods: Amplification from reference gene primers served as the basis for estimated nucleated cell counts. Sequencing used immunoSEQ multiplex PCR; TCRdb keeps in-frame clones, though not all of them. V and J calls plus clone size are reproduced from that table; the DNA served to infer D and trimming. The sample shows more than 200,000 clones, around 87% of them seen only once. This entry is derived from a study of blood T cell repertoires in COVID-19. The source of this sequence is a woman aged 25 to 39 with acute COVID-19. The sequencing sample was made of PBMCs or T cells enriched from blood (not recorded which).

The DNA of the CDR3 is TGTGCCAGCAGCCAATTGTACGGGGGGACCTACGAGCAGTACTTC. Its protein product is CASSQLYGGTYEQYF. V gene TRBV4-2 combines with J gene TRBJ2-7; 7 positions match TRBD2. The CDR3 has 15 residues. V lost 2 bases and J lost 2; bases outside the gene matches: 6. Per germline, CDR1 LGHNA and CDR2 YNFKEQ.